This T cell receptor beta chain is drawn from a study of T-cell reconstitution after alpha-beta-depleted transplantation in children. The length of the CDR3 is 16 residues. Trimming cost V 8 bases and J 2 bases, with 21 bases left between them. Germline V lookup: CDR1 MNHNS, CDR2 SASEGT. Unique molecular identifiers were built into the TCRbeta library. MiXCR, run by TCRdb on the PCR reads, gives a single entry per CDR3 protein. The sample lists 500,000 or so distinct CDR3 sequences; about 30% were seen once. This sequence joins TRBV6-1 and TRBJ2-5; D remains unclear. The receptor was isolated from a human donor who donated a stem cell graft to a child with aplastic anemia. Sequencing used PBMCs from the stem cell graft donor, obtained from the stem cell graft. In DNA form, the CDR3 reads TGTGCCAGCCTCGTCCTAGGATCCAGGACGCAAGAGACCCAGTACTTC. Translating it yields CASLVLGSRTQETQYF.